The 20 T cell receptor beta chains in this list originate from one sample, sequenced in a study of blood T cell repertoires in COVID-19. Data came from immunoSEQ multiplex PCR; TCRdb stores just in-frame clones and leaves some out. The table shows about 360,000 clones, with 81% occurring only once. The specimen was peripheral blood. The source of these receptors is a human donor with acute or convalescent COVID-19. The donor label of this sample is uncertain.

The chain uses TRBV6-5 and TRBJ1-1; 7 bases align to TRBD1. This CDR3 contains 15 residues. Germline CDR1 MNHEY, CDR2 SVGAGI. Trimming cost V 5 bases and J 3 bases; bases outside gene matches: 9. CDR3 DNA: TGTGCCAGCAGTCGACTAGACAGGGCGGACACTGAAGCTTTCTTT. Its protein product is CASSRLDRADTEAFF.

This chain uses TRBV15 with TRBJ1-2; TRBD1 aligns across 7 bases. This CDR3 comprises 15 residues. Germline-derived CDR1 and CDR2 are LNHNV and YYDKDF (reference sequence). After removal of 5 bases from V and 5 bases from J, the junction contained 11 bases not matched to a gene. The CDR3 loop is CATSPKVAGGYGYTF. The CDR3 DNA sequence: TGTGCCACCAGCCCGAAGGTGGCAGGGGGTTATGGCTACACCTTC.

V usage is TRBV18 and J usage is TRBJ2-1; TRBD1 matches 10 bases. The CDR3 covers 14 residues. Trimming at V came to 2 bases and at J to 10 bases, leaving 5 bases not matched to a gene. Germline CDR1 reads KGHSH; CDR2 reads LQKENI. CDR3 loop: CASSPGTGVGEQFF. The DNA of the CDR3 is TGTGCCAGCTCACCAGGGACAGGGGTGGGCGAGCAGTTCTTC.

J is TRBJ1-2 and V is TRBV28, with D possibly being TRBD1 (6 bases). V lost 4 bases and J lost 1, with 13 bases in between. Germline CDR1 reads MDHEN; CDR2 reads SYDVKM. This CDR3 has 15 residues. The CDR3 DNA sequence: TGTGCCAGCAGTTCCACAGGGCCACGTAACTATGGCTACACCTTC. This sequence encodes CASSSTGPRNYGYTF.

With respect to this clone: Other DNA sequences from this sample encode an identical CDR3 as well. The chain employs TRBV12-3 or TRBV12-4 and TRBJ1-2, with D tentatively TRBD1 (5 bases). CDR3 size: 12 residues. V was clipped by 2 bases and J by 5 bases, with 6 bases between them. CDR3 protein: CASSLQGYGYTF. CDR3 nucleotide sequence: TGTGCCAGCAGTTTACAGGGTTATGGCTACACCTTC.

This chain links TRBV18 with TRBJ1-5, with 7 bases lining up with TRBD1. The CDR3 is made up of 13 amino acids. The germline CDR1 and CDR2 sequences are KGHSH and LQKENI. Trimming cost V 6 bases and J 4 bases; bases outside gene matches: 3. CDR3 loop: CASSGDRNQPQHF. Here the CDR3 DNA reads TGTGCCAGCTCCGGGGACAGAAATCAGCCCCAGCATTTT.

This chain joins TRBV6-5 and TRBJ2-7; 8 bases are shared with TRBD1. This CDR3 region has 15 residues. Germline CDR1 MNHEY, CDR2 SVGAGI. Trimming took 6 bases from V and 1 from J; bases not matched to a gene: 8. The CDR3 coding sequence is TGTGCCAGCAGACGGCATAGGGACAGGTCCTACGAGCAGTACTTC. Translation gives CASRRHRDRSYEQYF.

The genes are TRBV5-4 and TRBJ2-1, with 10 bases that match TRBD1. The V gene's germline CDR1 is SGHNT and CDR2 YYREEE (reference sequence). The CDR3 loop spans 15 amino acids. V dropped 2 bases and J dropped 7; count of bases not matched to a gene: 6. The CDR3: CASSFRQGARNEQFF. The CDR3 DNA is TGTGCCAGCAGCTTTAGACAGGGGGCTAGGAATGAGCAGTTCTTC.

The V call is TRBV6-5, the J call TRBJ1-1; D is unresolved. Germline CDR1 reads MNHEY; CDR2 reads SVGAGI. Trimming shortened V by 4 bases and J by 3 bases, and 6 bases separated the two germline ends. The CDR3 sequence is 12 residues long. CDR3 in amino acids: CASSSPYTEAFF. The DNA for the CDR3 is TGTGCCAGCAGTTCCCCTTACACTGAAGCTTTCTTT.

This chain links TRBV7-9 with TRBJ2-5; 9 bases agree with TRBD1. Per germline, CDR1 SEHNR and CDR2 FQNEAQ (reference sequence). J gave up 4 bases and V 2 bases, and 11 bases lay outside the gene matches. The CDR3 has 17 amino acids. CDR3 nucleotide sequence: TGTGCCAGCAGCTTAAGCCCCACAGGGGGCAGAGGAGAGACCCAGTACTTC. Translated, it gives CASSLSPTGGRGETQYF.

This chain connects TRBV7-2 to TRBJ1-2, with D maybe TRBD1 (5 bases). V was clipped by 4 bases and J by 7 bases, with 19 bases between them. Germline-derived CDR1 and CDR2 are SGHTA and FQGNSA. The CDR3 is 15 residues long. The CDR3 DNA reads TGTGCCAGCAGCTGGAGTCAAGGTGGGGCGCGTGGCTACACCTTC. This gives the protein CASSWSQGGARGYTF.

The chain carries TRBV5-4 and TRBJ2-6; possibly TRBD1 for D (9 bases). The CDR3 totals 18 residues. Trimming shortened V by 4 bases and J by 2 bases, and 19 bases separated the two germline ends. Germline-derived CDR1 and CDR2 are SGHNT and YYREEE (reference sequence). CDR3 in DNA: TGTGCCAGCAGCGGCGGGGGGACAGGGTGGGCTGGGGCCAACGTCCTGACTTTC. Its protein product is CASSGGGTGWAGANVLTF. The full variable domain, rest sourced from reference TRBV5-4 and TRBJ2-6, is ETGVTQSPTHLIKTRGQQVTLRCSSQSGHNTVSWYQQALGQGPQFIFQYYREEENGRGNFPPRFSGLQFPNYSSELNVNALELDDSALYLCASSGGGTGWAGANVLTFGAGSRLTVL.

The V gene is TRBV6-1, the J gene TRBJ2-1; 7 bases are a match to TRBD2. There are 16 residues in the CDR3. V lost 4 bases to trimming and J lost 0 bases; unmatched junction nucleotides: 6. The germline CDR1 and CDR2 sequences are MNHNS and SASEGT. The DNA of the CDR3 is TGTGCCAGCAGTGTGTCGGGGGAGGGCTCCTACAATGAGCAGTTCTTC. This encodes CASSVSGEGSYNEQFF.

This clone was picked up one time. This sequence joins TRBV6-5 and TRBJ2-7; 7 nucleotides match TRBD2. CDR1 and CDR2 (germline): MNHEY, SVGAGI. Losses at the gene ends were 4 bases for V and 2 bases for J; bases not matched to a gene: 5. The CDR3 is made up of 14 amino acids. CDR3 coding DNA: TGTGCCAGCAGTTGGGGGGGACCAGCCTACGAGCAGTACTTC. Translating it yields CASSWGGPAYEQYF.

This chain joins TRBV24-1 and TRBJ2-5, with 10 nucleotides matching TRBD1. In germline, CDR1 is KGHDR, CDR2 SFDVKD. The trim removed 4 bases at V and 5 bases at J, leaving 12 bases unmatched. CDR3 length: 17 amino acids. The CDR3 DNA is TGTGCCACCAGTGAGAGCAGGACAGGGGGTCCGAGGGAGACCCAGTACTTC. It specifies CATSESRTGGPRETQYF.

The chain combines TRBV6-5 with TRBJ1-5; D gene uncertain. Germline CDR1 and CDR2: MNHEY and SVGAGI. Trimming pared 5 bases from V and 5 bases from J, leaving 10 bases between. The CDR3 is made up of 13 amino acids. CDR3 sequence (DNA): TGTGCCAGCAGTACCCGCCCGGATCAGCCCCAGCATTTT. Translating it yields CASSTRPDQPQHF.

The chain carries TRBV15 and TRBJ1-1; D is perhaps TRBD1 (5 bases). Trimming took off 0 bases at V and 7 bases at J, with 12 bases between the two ends. Germline lookup yields CDR1 LNHNV and CDR2 YYDKDF (reference sequence). The CDR3 runs 14 residues. CDR3 coding DNA: TGTGCCACCAGCAGAGACAGACAGACCCTTGAAGCTTTCTTT. Protein sequence: CATSRDRQTLEAFF.

V usage is TRBV10-3 and J usage is TRBJ2-1; 11 bases line up with TRBD2. In germline, CDR1 is ENHRY, CDR2 SYGVKD. This CDR3 spans 16 amino acids. V trimming: 6 bases; J trimming: 0 bases; junction bases outside the gene matches: 4. CDR3 protein: CAISRLAGSSYNEQFF. The CDR3 region has the DNA TGTGCCATCAGCAGACTAGCGGGGAGCTCCTACAATGAGCAGTTCTTC.

V and J are TRBV5-8 and TRBJ2-5, with 10 bases fitting TRBD1. V lost 4 bases to trimming and J lost 2 bases; unmatched junction nucleotides: 8. Germline V CDR1 and CDR2: SGHTS, YDEGEE. This CDR3 contains 16 residues. The CDR3 spells CASSPGTGALQETQYF. The CDR3 DNA reads TGTGCCAGCAGCCCCGGGACAGGGGCCTTACAAGAGACCCAGTACTTC.

The CDR3 bases are TGTGCCAGCAGCCCGCGGGACAACACCGGGGAGCTGTTTTTT. Residues: CASSPRDNTGELFF. The chain employs TRBV5-5 and TRBJ2-2; a possible D gene is TRBD2 (6 bases). Germline values: CDR1 SGHKS, CDR2 YYEKEE (reference sequence). The CDR3 is 14 residues long. Trimming pared 4 bases from V and 2 bases from J, leaving 9 bases between.